This record covers a single T cell receptor beta chain. Antigen: not known. The data were obtained in a study of T cell responses to AZD1222 COVID-19 vaccine. General study points: Baseline testing showed seropositivity in only six AZD1222 recipients. CD4 TCRs associated with vaccination spanned spike, dominating at 160-218 and 743-854. In the spike-specific TCR repertoire, nearly half reportedly target unmutated variant regions.

Produced via immunoSEQ multiplex PCR; TCRdb's table is partial and in-frame only. The sample yields around 130,000 clones, under 95% seen once. With 4 bases removed from V and 6 bases from J, the gap between germline ends came to 13 bases. This CDR3 has 15 amino acids. Per germline, CDR1 SGHVS and CDR2 FQNEAQ. The chain links TRBV7-8 to TRBJ1-6, with no clear D. Sample: peripheral blood, taken 28 days after the second dose of the MenACWY control vaccine. This TCR was recovered from an adult who received the MenACWY meningococcal vaccine as a control. The CDR3 DNA reads TGTGCCAGCAGCTCCCGGACGGTGACTAATTCACCCCTCCACTTT. Its translation is CASSSRTVTNSPLHF.